This is a list of T cell receptor beta chains from one sample in a study of graft-versus-host responses after intestinal transplantation. The antigens for these receptors are not known. The assay was immunoSEQ multiplex PCR, and TCRdb's table has in-frame clones only and misses some. The sample holds approximately 76,000 clones; approximately 84% are singletons and the top ten take 0.39%. The sample in question was unstimulated CD4+ T cells sorted from spleen or lymph node cells, obtained before transplant. All receptors come from a human donor who was the organ donor for an intestinal transplant. The CDR3 runs from the conserved cysteine through the conserved F or W. A D gene is named only where the DNA matches it firmly. Expanded clones get a size class; other rows say once, few or many, or leave the size out.

TRBJ2-5 TRBV5-1 NA NA TGCGCCAGCAGCTTGACAGGGACCCAAGAGACCCAGTACTTC CASSLTGTQETQYF
TRBJ2-5 TRBV2 TRBD1 NA TGTGCCAGCAGTGAATACAGGGGAGAGACCCAGTACTTC CASSEYRGETQYF
TRBJ1-6 TRBV4-1 NA NA TGCGCCAGCAGCCTTATCGAAGACGGGGATTCACCCCTCCACTTT CASSLIEDGDSPLHF
TRBJ2-2 TRBV11-3 TRBD2 NA TGTGCCAGCAGCCTTGGGACTAGCGGGGGGGCCGCCACCGGGGAGCTGTTTTTT CASSLGTSGGAATGELFF
TRBJ2-2 TRBV7-2 TRBD1 NA TGTGCCAGCAGCGGGACAGGGGACGGGGAGCTGTTTTTT CASSGTGDGELFF
TRBJ1-5 TRBV6-1 NA NA TGTGCCAGCAGTGAATGGGGGGGGGCTAGTCAGCCCCAGCATTTT CASSEWGGASQPQHF
TRBJ2-1 TRBV9 TRBD2 once TGTGCCAGCAGCGTAGAAGGCGGGGGGGCCGGTGAGCAGTTCTTC CASSVEGGGAGEQFF
TRBJ1-4 TRBV4-1 NA NA TGCGCCAGCAGCCAAGGACAACTAACTAATGAAAAACTGTTTTTT CASSQGQLTNEKLFF
TRBJ1-5 TRBV6-4 TRBD1 NA TGTGCCAGCAGTTTGACAGGGGATCAGCCCCAGCATTTT CASSLTGDQPQHF
TRBJ2-1 TRBV7-2 TRBD2 NA TGTGCCAGCAGCGTGACTTCAGCGGGGCTCTCCTACAATGAGCAGTTCTTC CASSVTSAGLSYNEQFF
TRBJ1-2 TRBV19 TRBD1 NA TGTGCCAGTAGCATACAGGGGACGGGGTACTATGGCTACACCTTC CASSIQGTGYYGYTF
TRBJ2-2 TRBV27 TRBD2 NA TGTGCCAGCAGTCCTATGATGCTAGCGGGGGGGCCGTCCGGGGAGCTGTTTTTT CASSPMMLAGGPSGELFF
TRBJ1-1 TRBV28 NA NA TGTGCCAGCATCAGAATCACTGAAGCTTTCTTT CASIRITEAFF
TRBJ1-5 TRBV28 NA NA TGTGCCAGCAGTCCCTACCCGTCCCAGCATTTT CASSPYPSQHF
TRBJ1-5 TRBV6-5 NA once TGTGCCAGCAGTTACTCCGCAGCCGGTAGGGGCCAGCATTTT CASSYSAAGRGQHF
TRBJ1-6 TRBV5-5 TRBD1 NA TGTGCCAGCAGCTTTCAGACAGGGAGTAATTCACCCCTCCACTTT CASSFQTGSNSPLHF
TRBJ1-2 TRBV28 TRBD1 few TGTGCCAGCAGACAGGGGTCTAACTATGGCTACACCTTC CASRQGSNYGYTF
TRBJ2-1 TRBV5-1 TRBD1 NA TGCGCCAGCAGCCCGGGGCATAGGGGACAGGGCAATGAGCAGTTCTTC CASSPGHRGQGNEQFF
TRBJ2-1 TRBV7-2 NA NA TGTGCCAGCAGCTTAACAGGGTCCTCCCACTACAATGAGCAGTTCTTC CASSLTGSSHYNEQFF
TRBJ1-5 TRBV28 NA NA TGTGCCAGCAGTTTCATTGACTTCTCACTAAGGACAAATCAGCCCCAGCATTTT CASSFIDFSLRTNQPQHF
TRBJ2-1 TRBV29-1 NA NA TGCAGCGTTTTAAACAATGAGCAGTTCTTC CSVLNNEQFF
TRBJ1-2 TRBV5-5 NA NA TGTGCCAGCAGCTTGGCGACACAGGGTCCGGATGGCTACACCTTC CASSLATQGPDGYTF
TRBJ2-1 TRBV10-1 TRBD2 NA TGCGCCAGCAGTGAGTCGAGGGCTAGCGGGGACTCATTTGAGCAGTTCTTC CASSESRASGDSFEQFF
TRBJ1-2 TRBV6-5 TRBD1 NA TGTGCCAGCAGTTATTGGGACAGCCGGGGTGGCTACACCTTC CASSYWDSRGGYTF
TRBJ2-3 TRBV19 TRBD2 NA TGTGCCAGTAGTACGTTAGCGGGGAGCACAGATACGCAGTATTTT CASSTLAGSTDTQYF
TRBJ1-2 TRBV7-8 NA NA TGTGCCAGCAGCCTAGACCGGTATGGCTACACCTTC CASSLDRYGYTF
TRBJ1-1 TRBV29-1 NA once TGCAGCGTTGCAGGGTGGATCACTGAAGCTTTCTTT CSVAGWITEAFF
TRBJ2-5 TRBV7-9 NA few TGTGCCAGCAGCTTTCGCCAGGGAGAGACCCAGTACTTC CASSFRQGETQYF
TRBJ1-2 TRBV19 TRBD1 once TGTGCCAGTGTGGACAGGGGGGCTCTCAATTGGGGCTACACCTTC CASVDRGALNWGYTF
TRBJ2-3 TRBV6-5 TRBD2 NA TGTGCCAGCAGTTACTCGGGGACTATGAGCACAGATACGCAGTATTTT CASSYSGTMSTDTQYF
TRBJ1-5 TRBV5-1 NA NA TGCGCCAGCAGCTTGTATAGCAATCAGCCCCAGCATTTT CASSLYSNQPQHF
TRBJ2-4 TRBV2 TRBD1 few TGTGCCAGCAGTGAGGACAGGGTCCTTTCCAAAAACATTCAGTACTTC CASSEDRVLSKNIQYF
TRBJ2-3 TRBV29-1 NA NA TGCAGCGTTGAGAACCTACAGGGAGATACGCAGTATTTT CSVENLQGDTQYF
TRBJ2-1 TRBV9 TRBD2 NA TGTGCCAGCAGCGCGGTAGCGGGGCCCTCTCACAATGAGCAGTTCTTC CASSAVAGPSHNEQFF
TRBJ1-2 TRBV6-5 NA NA TGTGCCAGCAACGACAGAGGTTTCTATGGCTACACCTTC CASNDRGFYGYTF
TRBJ1-6 TRBV28 TRBD1 NA TGTGCCAGCAGTTTCAGGGGGTTTTATAATTCACCCCTCCACTTT CASSFRGFYNSPLHF
TRBJ2-3 TRBV19 TRBD1 few TGTGCCAGTACACGTGGACAGGGAGGGCAGTATTTT CASTRGQGGQYF
TRBJ1-2 TRBV5-6 TRBD1 NA TGTGCCAGCAGCTTGGCCGAGACAGGGAATAATCAAATCTATGGCTACACCTTC CASSLAETGNNQIYGYTF
TRBJ2-2 TRBV6-1 NA NA TGTGCCAGCAGTGGCAGGGTGGGAAACACCGGGGAGCTGTTTTTT CASSGRVGNTGELFF
TRBJ1-3 TRBV6-1 NA NA TGTGCCAGCAGGATGGCCTCTGGAAACACCATATATTTT CASRMASGNTIYF
TRBJ2-5 TRBV10-3 TRBD1 NA TGTGCCATCAGTCGCGAGGGGGCCGAGGAGACCCAGTACTTC CAISREGAEETQYF
TRBJ2-1 TRBV5-1 TRBD1 NA TGCGCCAGCAGCTCGGATCCGACAGGGGGCTTGATCAATGAGCAGTTCTTC CASSSDPTGGLINEQFF
TRBJ2-1 TRBV27 TRBD2 once TGTGCCAGTAAACGGGGGGTTTCCTACAATGAGCAGTTCTTC CASKRGVSYNEQFF
TRBJ1-2 TRBV7-2 TRBD1 NA TGTGCCAGCAGCTTACCTCCGGGACAGGGGCTAGGTGGCTACACCTTC CASSLPPGQGLGGYTF
TRBJ2-1 TRBV6-5 TRBD2 NA TGTGCCAGCAGTAGACTAGCGGTATACAATGAGCAGTTCTTC CASSRLAVYNEQFF
TRBJ1-5 TRBV10-3 NA few TGTGCCATCAGTGAGCGGAATCAGCCCCAGCATTTT CAISERNQPQHF
TRBJ2-5 TRBV27 TRBD2 NA TGTGCCAGCACCCGATGGGGGACTAGCGGGGGCCTGTACCAAGAGACCCAGTACTTC CASTRWGTSGGLYQETQYF
TRBJ2-3 TRBV18 TRBD2 few TGTGCCAGCTCACCTAAGATAGCGGGGGGATCCACAGATACGCAGTATTTT CASSPKIAGGSTDTQYF
TRBJ1-2 TRBV6-1 NA NA TGTGCCAGCCGGAGCGGACATGGCTACACCTTC CASRSGHGYTF
TRBJ1-1 TRBV19 NA NA TGTGCCAGTAGTATAAACAGGGTGAACACTGAAGCTTTCTTT CASSINRVNTEAFF
TRBJ1-3 TRBV9 TRBD1 NA TGTGCCAGCAGCTTAGGACAGGGGGACACCATATATTTT CASSLGQGDTIYF
TRBJ2-5 TRBV15 NA few TGTGCCACCAGCAGAGATCTCCGTGAGACCCAGTACTTC CATSRDLRETQYF
TRBJ1-1 TRBV14 NA NA TGTGCCACCGCGGACAGCCCCCGAAGCACTGAAGCTTTCTTT CATADSPRSTEAFF
TRBJ1-5 TRBV4-2 NA NA TGTGCCAGCAGCCTGGAGGCCGCCACCGCGGGGCAGCCCCAGCATTTT CASSLEAATAGQPQHF
TRBJ1-2 TRBV19 NA NA TGTGCCAGTAGTACCACAGGTGCTTCCAACTATGGCTACACCTTC CASSTTGASNYGYTF